The T cell receptor beta chain under discussion was sequenced for a study of monozygotic twins with inflammatory bowel disease. There are 15 residues in the CDR3. CDR1 is SGHAT, CDR2 FQNNGV, per germline. General observations from the study: Lower sharing of clonotypes with other individuals was seen in IBD patients than in healthy twins. This was most marked in patients showing signs of disease activity. The authors could not tell different T cell subtypes apart. Support was lacking for any single strong IBD-associated signal or clonotype.

TCRalpha and TCRbeta cDNA went through two nested PCRs of approximately 16 and 10 cycles. After re-calling the 5' RACE reads, TCRdb lists one entry per CDR3 protein, DNA absent. This sample contains some 170,000 distinct CDR3 sequences. Comment on this clonotype: The target antigen is unknown.

The sample comprised blood. The chain joins TRBV11-2 to TRBJ1-6; TCRdb selects TRBD1, and the lack of DNA leaves this call unchecked. This TCR was recovered from a human donor with ulcerative colitis or Crohn's disease, or a healthy co-twin of an affected twin (not recorded which). The CDR3 loop reads CASSTTGFPNSPLHF.